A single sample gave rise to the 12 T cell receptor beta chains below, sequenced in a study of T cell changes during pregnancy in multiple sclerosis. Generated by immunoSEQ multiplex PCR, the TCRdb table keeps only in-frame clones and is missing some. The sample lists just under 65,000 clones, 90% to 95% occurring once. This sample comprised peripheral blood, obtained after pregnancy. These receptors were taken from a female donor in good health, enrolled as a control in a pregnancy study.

CDR3 sequence reads: CASSQGYGGGAYNEQFF. CDR3 in DNA: TGCGCCAGCAGCCAAGGTTACGGGGGGGGAGCCTACAATGAGCAGTTCTTC. V gene TRBV4-3 combines with J gene TRBJ2-1; 8 bases are a match to TRBD2. The V and J ends lost 1 base and 2 bases, in that order; junction bases with no gene match: 7. The germline gives CDR1 LGHNA, CDR2 YSLEER. The CDR3 totals 17 residues.

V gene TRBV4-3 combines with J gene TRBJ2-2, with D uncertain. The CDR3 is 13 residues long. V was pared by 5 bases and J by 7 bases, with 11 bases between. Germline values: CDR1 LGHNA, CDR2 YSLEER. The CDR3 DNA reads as TGCGCCAGCAGCGGGTCGAGCGTCGGGGAGCTGTTTTTT. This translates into CASSGSSVGELFF.

CDR3 region: CASRRGGIYEQYF. In nucleotides, the CDR3 is TGTGCCAGCAGGCGGGGGGGGATCTACGAGCAGTACTTC. V is TRBV6-1 and J is TRBJ2-7; TRBD2 agrees at 9 bases. The CDR3 is made up of 13 amino acids. Trimming removed 6 bases from V and 3 bases from J; junction bases left unmatched: 3. Germline-derived CDR1 and CDR2 are MNHNS and SASEGT.

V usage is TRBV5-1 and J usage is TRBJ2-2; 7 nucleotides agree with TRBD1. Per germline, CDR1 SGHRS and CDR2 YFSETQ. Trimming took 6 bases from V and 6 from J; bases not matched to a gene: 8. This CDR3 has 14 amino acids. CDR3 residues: CASTGRQGAGELFF. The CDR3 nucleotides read TGCGCCAGCACAGGGCGGCAGGGGGCCGGGGAGCTGTTTTTT.

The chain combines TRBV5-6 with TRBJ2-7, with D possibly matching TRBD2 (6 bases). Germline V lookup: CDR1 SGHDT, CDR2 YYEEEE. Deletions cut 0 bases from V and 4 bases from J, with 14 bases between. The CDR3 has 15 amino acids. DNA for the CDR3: TGTGCCAGCAGCTTGGTCGGGGGTGGAAGATACGAGCAGTACTTC. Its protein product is CASSLVGGGRYEQYF.

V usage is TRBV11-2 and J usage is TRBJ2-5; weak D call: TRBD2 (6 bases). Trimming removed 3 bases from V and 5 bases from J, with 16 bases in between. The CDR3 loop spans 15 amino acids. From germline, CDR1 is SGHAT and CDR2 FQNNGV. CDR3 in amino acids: CASSFRSEGSETQYF. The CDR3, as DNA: TGTGCCAGCAGCTTCCGGTCGGAGGGGTCGGAGACCCAGTACTTC.

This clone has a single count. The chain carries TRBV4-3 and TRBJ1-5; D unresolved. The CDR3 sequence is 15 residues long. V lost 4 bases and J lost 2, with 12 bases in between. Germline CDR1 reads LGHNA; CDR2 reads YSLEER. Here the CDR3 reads CASSPVITGNQPQHF. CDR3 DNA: TGCGCCAGCAGCCCAGTTATAACAGGCAATCAGCCCCAGCATTTT.

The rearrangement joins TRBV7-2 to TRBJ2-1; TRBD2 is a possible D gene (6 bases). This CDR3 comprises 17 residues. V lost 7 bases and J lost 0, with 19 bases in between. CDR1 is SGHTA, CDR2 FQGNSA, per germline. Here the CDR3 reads CASKTSAGGRSYNEQFF. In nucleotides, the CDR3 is TGTGCCAGCAAGACCTCAGCCGGGGGTCGCTCCTACAATGAGCAGTTCTTC.

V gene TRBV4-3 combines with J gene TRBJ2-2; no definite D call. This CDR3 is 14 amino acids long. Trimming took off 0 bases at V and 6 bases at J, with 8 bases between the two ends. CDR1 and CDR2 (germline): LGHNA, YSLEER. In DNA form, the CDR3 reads TGCGCCAGCAGCCAAGACACGGGTCCCGGGGAGCTGTTTTTT. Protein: CASSQDTGPGELFF.

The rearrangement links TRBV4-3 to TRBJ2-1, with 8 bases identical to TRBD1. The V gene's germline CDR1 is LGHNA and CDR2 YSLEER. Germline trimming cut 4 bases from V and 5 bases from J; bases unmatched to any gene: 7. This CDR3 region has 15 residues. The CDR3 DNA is TGCGCCAGCAGCCCCGGGACAGGCTATGACAATGAGCAGTTCTTC. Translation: CASSPGTGYDNEQFF.

The chain's CDR3 is CASRTGGRNQPQHF. The CDR3 DNA reads as TGTGCCAGCAGGACAGGGGGCCGCAATCAGCCCCAGCATTTT. The chain combines TRBV6-1 with TRBJ1-5, with 10 bases matching TRBD1. Germline V gene lookup returns CDR1 MNHNS and CDR2 SASEGT. The V segment lost 6 bases and the J segment 2 bases; nucleotides outside the gene matches: 1. The CDR3 totals 14 residues.

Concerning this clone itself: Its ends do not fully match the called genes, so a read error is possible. The CDR3 sequence: CASSRDRAFYRYTF. As DNA, the CDR3 is TGTGCCAGCAGCCGGGACAGAGCCTTCTATCGCTACACCTTC. The chain is built from TRBV7-3 and TRBJ1-2, with TRBD1 matching 7 bases. CDR1 and CDR2 from the germline V gene are SGHTA and FQGTGA. This CDR3 is built from 14 residues.